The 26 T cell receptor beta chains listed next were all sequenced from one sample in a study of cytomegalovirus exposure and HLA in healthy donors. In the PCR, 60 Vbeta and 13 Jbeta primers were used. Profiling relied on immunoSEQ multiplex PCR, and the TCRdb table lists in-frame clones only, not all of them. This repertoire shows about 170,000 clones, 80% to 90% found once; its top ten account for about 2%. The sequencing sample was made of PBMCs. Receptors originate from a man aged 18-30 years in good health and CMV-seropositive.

Written as DNA, the CDR3 is TGTGCTAGTGGTCCGCCGGGGGGCGGATTAGGGACCCAGTACTTC. Translating gives CASGPPGGGLGTQYF. This rearrangement joins TRBV12-5 to TRBJ2-5, with D possibly TRBD2 on 7 matching bases. The CDR3 loop spans 15 amino acids. Trimming pared 5 bases from V and 7 bases from J, leaving 20 bases between. In germline, CDR1 is LGHNT, CDR2 FRNRAP.

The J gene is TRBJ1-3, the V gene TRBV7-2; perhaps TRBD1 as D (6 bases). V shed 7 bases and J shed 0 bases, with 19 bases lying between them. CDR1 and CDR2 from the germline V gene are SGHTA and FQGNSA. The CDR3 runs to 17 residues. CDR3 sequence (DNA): TGTGCCAGCACCAAAAGCGGGGGGCGAAACTCTGGAAACACCATATATTTT. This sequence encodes CASTKSGGRNSGNTIYF. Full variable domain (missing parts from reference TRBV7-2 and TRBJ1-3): GAGVSQSPSNKVTEKGKDVELRCDPISGHTALYWYRQSLGQGLEFLIYFQGNSAPDKSGLPSDRFSAERTGGSVSTLTIQRTQQEDSAVYLCASTKSGGRNSGNTIYFGEGSWLTVV.

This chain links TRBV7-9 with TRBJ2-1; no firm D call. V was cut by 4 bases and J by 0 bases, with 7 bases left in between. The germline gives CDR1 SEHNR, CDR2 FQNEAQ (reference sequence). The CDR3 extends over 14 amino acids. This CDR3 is CASSYFGSYNEQFF. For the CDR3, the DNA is TGTGCCAGCAGCTACTTCGGCTCCTACAATGAGCAGTTCTTC.

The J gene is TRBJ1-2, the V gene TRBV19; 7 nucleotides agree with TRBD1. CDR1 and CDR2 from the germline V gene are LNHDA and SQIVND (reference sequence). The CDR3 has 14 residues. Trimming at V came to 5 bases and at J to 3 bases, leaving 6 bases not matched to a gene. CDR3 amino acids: CASSRQGVYYGYTF. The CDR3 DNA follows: TGTGCCAGTAGTCGGCAGGGGGTTTACTATGGCTACACCTTC.

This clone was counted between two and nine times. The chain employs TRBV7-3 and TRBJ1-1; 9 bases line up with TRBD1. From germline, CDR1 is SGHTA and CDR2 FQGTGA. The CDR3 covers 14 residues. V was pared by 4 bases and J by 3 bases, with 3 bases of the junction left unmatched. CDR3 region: CASSSTGGYTEAFF. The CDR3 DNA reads TGTGCCAGCAGCTCGACAGGGGGATACACTGAAGCTTTCTTT.

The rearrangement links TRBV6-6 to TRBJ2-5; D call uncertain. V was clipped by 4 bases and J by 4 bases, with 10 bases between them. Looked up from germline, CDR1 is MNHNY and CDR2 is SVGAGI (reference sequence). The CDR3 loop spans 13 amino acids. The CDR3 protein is CASSWQVLETQYF. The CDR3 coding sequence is TGTGCCAGCAGTTGGCAAGTTCTAGAGACCCAGTACTTC.

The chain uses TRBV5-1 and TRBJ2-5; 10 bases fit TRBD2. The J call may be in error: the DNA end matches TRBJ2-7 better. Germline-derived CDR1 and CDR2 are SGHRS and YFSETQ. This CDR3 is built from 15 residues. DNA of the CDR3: TGCGCCAGCTCCCCCGGAGCGGGGGGGCCGTACGAGCAGTACTTC. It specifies CASSPGAGGPYEQYF.

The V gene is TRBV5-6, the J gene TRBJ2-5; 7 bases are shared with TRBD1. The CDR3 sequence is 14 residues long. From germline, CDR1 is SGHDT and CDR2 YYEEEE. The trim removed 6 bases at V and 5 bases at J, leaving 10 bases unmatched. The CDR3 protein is CASKRTGRSETQYF. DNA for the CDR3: TGTGCCAGCAAACGGACAGGTCGCTCCGAGACCCAGTACTTC.

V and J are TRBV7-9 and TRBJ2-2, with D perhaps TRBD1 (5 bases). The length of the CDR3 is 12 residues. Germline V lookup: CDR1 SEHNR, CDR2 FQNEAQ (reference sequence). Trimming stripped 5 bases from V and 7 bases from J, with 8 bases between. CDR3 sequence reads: CASSQGNGELFF. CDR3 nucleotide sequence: TGTGCCAGCAGCCAGGGTAACGGGGAGCTGTTTTTT.

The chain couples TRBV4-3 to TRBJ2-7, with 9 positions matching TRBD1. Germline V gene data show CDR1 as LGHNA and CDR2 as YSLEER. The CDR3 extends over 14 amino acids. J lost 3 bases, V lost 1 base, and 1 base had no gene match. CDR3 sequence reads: CASSQADRGYEQYF. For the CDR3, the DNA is TGCGCCAGCAGCCAAGCGGACAGGGGCTACGAGCAGTACTTC.

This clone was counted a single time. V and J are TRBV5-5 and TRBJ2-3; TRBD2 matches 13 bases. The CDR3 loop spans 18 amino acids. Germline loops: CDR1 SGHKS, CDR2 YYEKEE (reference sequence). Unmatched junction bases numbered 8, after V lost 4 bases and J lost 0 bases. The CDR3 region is CASSGGTSGDPSTDTQYF. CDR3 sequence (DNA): TGTGCCAGCAGCGGAGGGACTAGCGGGGACCCTAGCACAGATACGCAGTATTTT.

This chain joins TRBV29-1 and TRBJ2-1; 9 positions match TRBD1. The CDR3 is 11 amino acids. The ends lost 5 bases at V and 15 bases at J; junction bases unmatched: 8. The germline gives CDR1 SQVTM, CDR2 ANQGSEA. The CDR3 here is CSVHTGTGWFF. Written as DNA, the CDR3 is TGCAGCGTTCATACCGGGACAGGGTGGTTCTTC.

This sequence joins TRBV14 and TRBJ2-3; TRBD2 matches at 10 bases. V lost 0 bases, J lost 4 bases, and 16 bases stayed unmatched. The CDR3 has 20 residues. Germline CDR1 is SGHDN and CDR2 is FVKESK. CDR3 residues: CASSQDGPAGGGISADTQYF. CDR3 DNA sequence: TGTGCCAGCAGCCAAGATGGGCCAGCGGGGGGGGGTATATCGGCAGATACGCAGTATTTT.

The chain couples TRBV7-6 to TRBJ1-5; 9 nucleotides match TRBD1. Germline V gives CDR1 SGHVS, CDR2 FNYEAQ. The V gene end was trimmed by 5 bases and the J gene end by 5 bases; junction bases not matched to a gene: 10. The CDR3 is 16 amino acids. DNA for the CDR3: TGTGCCAGCAGCCCCAACCGACAGGGGGTTGATCAGCCCCAGCATTTT. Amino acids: CASSPNRQGVDQPQHF.

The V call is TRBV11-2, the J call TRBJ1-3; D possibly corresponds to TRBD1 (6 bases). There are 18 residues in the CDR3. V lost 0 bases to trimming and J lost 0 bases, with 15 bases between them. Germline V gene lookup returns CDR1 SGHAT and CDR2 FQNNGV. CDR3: CASSLDGGGLLSGNTIYF. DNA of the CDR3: TGTGCCAGCAGCTTAGATGGCGGGGGCCTTCTCTCTGGAAACACCATATATTTT.

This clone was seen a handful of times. CDR3 in amino acids: CSVAYRGVSGSPYEQYF. The CDR3 region has the DNA TGCAGCGTTGCTTACCGGGGGGTGTCAGGGAGTCCCTACGAGCAGTACTTC. The J gene is TRBJ2-7, the V gene TRBV29-1; 7 bases match TRBD2. This CDR3 spans 17 amino acids. Germline values: CDR1 SQVTM, CDR2 ANQGSEA. V was clipped by 4 bases and J by 2 bases; unmatched bases: 17.

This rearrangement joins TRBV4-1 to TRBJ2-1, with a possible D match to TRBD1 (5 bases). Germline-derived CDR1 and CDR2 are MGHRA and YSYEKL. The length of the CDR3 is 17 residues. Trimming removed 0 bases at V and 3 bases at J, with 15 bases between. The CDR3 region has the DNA TGCGCCAGCAGCCAAGAACGTGGGGCCACGAGCTACAATGAGCAGTTCTTC. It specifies CASSQERGATSYNEQFF.

This chain's CDR3 is CASSSGLGAISGNTIYF. The CDR3 nucleotides are TGTGCCAGCAGCTCCGGCCTGGGAGCCATCTCTGGAAACACCATATATTTT. This rearrangement joins TRBV5-6 to TRBJ1-3; D call uncertain. Per germline, CDR1 SGHDT and CDR2 YYEEEE. The V end was cut by 3 bases, the J end by 0 bases, with 16 bases between. This CDR3 contains 17 residues.

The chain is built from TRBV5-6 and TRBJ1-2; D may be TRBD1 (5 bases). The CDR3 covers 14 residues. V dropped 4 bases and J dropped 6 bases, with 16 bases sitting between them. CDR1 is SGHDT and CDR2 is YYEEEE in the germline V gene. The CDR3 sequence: CASSLTGQDDGYTF. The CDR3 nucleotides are TGTGCCAGCAGCCTGACCGGACAAGATGATGGCTACACCTTC.

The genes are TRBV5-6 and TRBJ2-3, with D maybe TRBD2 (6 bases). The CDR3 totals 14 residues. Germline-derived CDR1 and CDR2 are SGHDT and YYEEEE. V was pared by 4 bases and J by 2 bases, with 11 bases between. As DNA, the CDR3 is TGTGCCAGCAGCGCCGGGACTCTCACAGATACGCAGTATTTT. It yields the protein CASSAGTLTDTQYF.

The CDR3 bases are TGCGCCAGCAGCCTCGGGACAGACTACGAGCAGTACTTC. Amino acids: CASSLGTDYEQYF. The gene calls are TRBV5-1 and TRBJ2-7; TRBD1 matches at 7 bases. CDR1 is SGHRS, CDR2 YFSETQ, per germline. V was pared by 4 bases and J by 3 bases, with 4 bases of the junction left unmatched. This CDR3 has 13 amino acids.

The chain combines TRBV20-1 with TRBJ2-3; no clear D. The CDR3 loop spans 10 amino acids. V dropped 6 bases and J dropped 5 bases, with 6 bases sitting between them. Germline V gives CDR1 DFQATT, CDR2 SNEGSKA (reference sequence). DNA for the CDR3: TGCAGTGCCCATAGAGATACGCAGTATTTT. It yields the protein CSAHRDTQYF.

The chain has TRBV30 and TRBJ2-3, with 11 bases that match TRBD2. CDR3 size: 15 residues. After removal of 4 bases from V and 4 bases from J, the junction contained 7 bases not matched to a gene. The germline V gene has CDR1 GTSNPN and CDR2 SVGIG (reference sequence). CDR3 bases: TGTGCCTGGACCATAGCGGGGGGGCCACCAGATACGCAGTATTTT. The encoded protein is CAWTIAGGPPDTQYF.

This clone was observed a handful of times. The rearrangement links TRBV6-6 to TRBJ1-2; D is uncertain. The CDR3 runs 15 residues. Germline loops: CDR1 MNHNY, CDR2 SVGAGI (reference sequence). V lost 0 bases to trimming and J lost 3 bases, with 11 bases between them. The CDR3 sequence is CASSYSISTYYGYTF. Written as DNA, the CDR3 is TGTGCCAGCAGTTACTCGATCTCCACATACTATGGCTACACCTTC.

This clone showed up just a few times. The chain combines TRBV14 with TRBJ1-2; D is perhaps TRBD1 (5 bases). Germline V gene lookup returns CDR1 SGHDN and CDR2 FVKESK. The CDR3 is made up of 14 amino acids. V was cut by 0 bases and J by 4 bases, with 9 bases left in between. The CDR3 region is CASSQETRGYGYTF. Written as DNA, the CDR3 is TGTGCCAGCAGCCAAGAAACAAGGGGCTATGGCTACACCTTC.

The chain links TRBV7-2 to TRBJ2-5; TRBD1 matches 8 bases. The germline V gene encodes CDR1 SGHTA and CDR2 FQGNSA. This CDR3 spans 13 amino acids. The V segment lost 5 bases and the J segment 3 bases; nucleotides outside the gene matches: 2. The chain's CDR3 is CASSVDREETQYF. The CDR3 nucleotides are TGTGCCAGCAGCGTGGACAGGGAAGAGACCCAGTACTTC.